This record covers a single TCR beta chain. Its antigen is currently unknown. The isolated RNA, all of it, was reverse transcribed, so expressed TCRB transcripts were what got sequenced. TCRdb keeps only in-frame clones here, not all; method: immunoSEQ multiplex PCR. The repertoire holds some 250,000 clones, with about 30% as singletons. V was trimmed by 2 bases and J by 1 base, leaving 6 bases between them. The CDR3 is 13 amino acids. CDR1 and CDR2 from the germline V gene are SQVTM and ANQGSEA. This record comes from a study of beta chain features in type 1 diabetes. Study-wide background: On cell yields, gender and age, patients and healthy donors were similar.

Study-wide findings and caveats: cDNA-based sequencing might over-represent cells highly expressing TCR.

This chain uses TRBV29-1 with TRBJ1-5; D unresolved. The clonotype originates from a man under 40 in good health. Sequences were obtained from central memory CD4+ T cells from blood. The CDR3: CSVETGSNQPQHF. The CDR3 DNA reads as TGCAGCGTTGAAACTGGAAGCAATCAGCCCCAGCATTTT.